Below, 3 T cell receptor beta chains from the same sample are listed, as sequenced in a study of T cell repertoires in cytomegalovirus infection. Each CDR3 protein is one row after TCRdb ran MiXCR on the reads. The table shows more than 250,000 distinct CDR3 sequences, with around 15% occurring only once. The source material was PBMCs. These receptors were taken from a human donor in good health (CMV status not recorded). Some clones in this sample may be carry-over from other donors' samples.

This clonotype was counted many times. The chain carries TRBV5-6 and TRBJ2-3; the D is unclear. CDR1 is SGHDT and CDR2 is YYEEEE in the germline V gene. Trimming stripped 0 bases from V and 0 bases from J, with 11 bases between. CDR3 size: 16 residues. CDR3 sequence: CASSLGRGSSTDTQYF. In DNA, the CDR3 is TGTGCCAGCAGCTTGGGTCGCGGCTCTAGCACAGATACGCAGTATTTT.

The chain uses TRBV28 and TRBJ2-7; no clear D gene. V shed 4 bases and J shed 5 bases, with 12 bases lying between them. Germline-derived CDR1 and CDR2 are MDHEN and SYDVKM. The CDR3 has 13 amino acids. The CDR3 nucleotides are TGTGCCAGCAGTTCCTCCTCCGTTAACGAGCAGTACTTC. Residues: CASSSSSVNEQYF.

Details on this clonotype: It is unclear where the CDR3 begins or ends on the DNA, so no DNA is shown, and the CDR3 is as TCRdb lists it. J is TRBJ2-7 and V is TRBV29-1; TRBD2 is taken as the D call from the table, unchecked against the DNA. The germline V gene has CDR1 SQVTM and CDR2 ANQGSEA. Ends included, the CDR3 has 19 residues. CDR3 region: CSVDSPTSSTSGRPHEQYF.